This T cell receptor (beta chain) was sequenced for a study of patients and donors after allogeneic stem cell transplantation. TCRdb passed the RT-PCR reads through MiXCR, listing each CDR3 protein once. Altogether hundreds of thousands of distinct CDR3 sequences are present, roughly 16% being singletons, with the ten largest covering roughly 7.2%. The length of the CDR3 is 12 residues. CDR1 is MDHEN and CDR2 is SYDVKM in the germline V gene. Trimming took 3 bases from V and 5 from J, leaving 7 bases between them. This clonotype was counted ten times or more. This TCR derives from a human donor who was either an allogeneic HSCT recipient or a stem cell or donor lymphocyte infusion donor (not recorded which). It is not recorded whose cells these are; they may come from a transplant donor. The material sequenced was blood, either unsorted or a sorted T cell fraction (not recorded which). The J gene is TRBJ1-1, the V gene TRBV28, with D unresolved. This chain's CDR3 is CASSLVRTEAFF. CDR3 DNA sequence: TGTGCCAGCAGTTTGGTCAGGACTGAAGCTTTCTTT.